The present T cell receptor beta chain was sequenced within a study of blood T cell repertoires in COVID-19. Produced via immunoSEQ multiplex PCR; TCRdb's table is partial and in-frame only. Of hundreds of thousands of clones in the sample, 85% to 90% are singletons; the top ten hold 0.95% to 1.5%. Sequenced material: PBMCs or T cells enriched from blood (not recorded which). This receptor was obtained from a man aged 25-45 years who had recovered from COVID-19.

CDR3 sequence (DNA): TGCGCCAGCAGCTACGGACAGGGGGCGATAACCGGGGAGCTGTTTTTT. The encoded protein is CASSYGQGAITGELFF. The J gene is TRBJ2-2, the V gene TRBV4-1, with 11 positions matching TRBD1. The CDR3 runs 16 residues. After removal of 5 bases from V and 5 bases from J, the junction contained 7 bases not matched to a gene. Germline V CDR1 and CDR2: MGHRA, YSYEKL.